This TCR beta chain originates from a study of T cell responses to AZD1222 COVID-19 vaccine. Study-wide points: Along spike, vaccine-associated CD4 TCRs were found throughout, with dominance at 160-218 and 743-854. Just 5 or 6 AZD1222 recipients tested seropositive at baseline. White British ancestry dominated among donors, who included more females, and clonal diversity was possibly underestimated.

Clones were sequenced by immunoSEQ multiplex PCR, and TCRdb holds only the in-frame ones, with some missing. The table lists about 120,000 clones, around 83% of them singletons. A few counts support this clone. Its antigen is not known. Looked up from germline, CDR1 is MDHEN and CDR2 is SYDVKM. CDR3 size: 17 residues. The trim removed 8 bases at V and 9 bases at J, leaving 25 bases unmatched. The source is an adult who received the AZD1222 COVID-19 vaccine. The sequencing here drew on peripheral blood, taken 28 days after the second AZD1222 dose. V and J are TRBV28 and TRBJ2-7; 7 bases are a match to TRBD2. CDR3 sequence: CASYNGPRSSSREGQYF. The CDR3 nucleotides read TGTGCCAGCTACAACGGCCCTCGCTCGAGCTCCAGGGAGGGGCAGTACTTC.